Shown below are 24 T cell receptor beta chains from a single sample sequenced in a study of post-analysis software for immune sequencing data. Sequencing libraries made from TCR beta cDNA carried unique molecular identifiers. TCRdb fed the PCR reads into MiXCR, producing one record per CDR3 protein. The table includes hundreds of thousands of distinct CDR3 sequences, about 50% detected once. Their cognate antigens are unknown. Study-level points and caveats: Comparison of patients with controls showed roughly five TRBV segments more frequent in patients, TRBV5-6, TRBV5-1 and TRBV20-1 among them.

The material sequenced was blood. These receptors came from a girl aged 5-17 years with multiple sclerosis.

There are a few counts of this clonotype. The chain joins TRBV5-1 to TRBJ2-5; 8 bases map to TRBD2. Germline CDR1 and CDR2: SGHRS and YFSETQ. The CDR3 runs to 17 residues. V shed 2 bases and J 1 base; nucleotides not matched to a gene: 10. The CDR3 DNA reads TGCGCCAGCAGCTTATCGGTGACGGGAGGGCTCCAAGAGACCCAGTACTTC. It specifies CASSLSVTGGLQETQYF.

The V call is TRBV15, the J call TRBJ2-7, with D possibly being TRBD2 (6 bases). The CDR3 extends over 15 amino acids. Germline CDR1 reads LNHNV; CDR2 reads YYDKDF (reference sequence). Trimming shortened V by 0 bases and J by 1 base, and 10 bases separated the two germline ends. The CDR3 nucleotides are TGTGCCACCAGCAGAGATCCGGGACTTTCCTACGAGCAGTACTTC. Protein sequence: CATSRDPGLSYEQYF.

This clonotype has a count of ten or more. The chain has TRBV29-1 and TRBJ2-7, with 11 bases lining up with TRBD1. Germline CDR1 is SQVTM and CDR2 is ANQGSEA. CDR3 length: 13 residues. The J segment lost 2 bases and the V segment lost 5 bases, leaving 2 bases of the junction unmatched. In DNA form, the CDR3 reads TGCAGCGTTCCGGGACAGGGGGCCTACGAGCAGTACTTC. This translates into CSVPGQGAYEQYF.

Only a few counts were recorded for this clonotype. The chain uses TRBV5-1 and TRBJ1-2; weak D call: TRBD1 (6 bases). The V end was cut by 4 bases, the J end by 4 bases, with 17 bases between. The CDR3 totals 15 residues. Per germline, CDR1 SGHRS and CDR2 YFSETQ. The CDR3 DNA follows: TGCGCCAGCAGCCCTACCATCGGGGGGCCCTATGGCTACACCTTC. Its translation is CASSPTIGGPYGYTF.

This clonotype occurred once. The genes are TRBV5-1 and TRBJ2-1, with a possible D match to TRBD2 (5 bases). The DNA end is more similar to TRBJ2-7, so the J call may be wrong. CDR1 SGHRS and CDR2 YFSETQ come from the germline V gene. CDR3 length: 10 residues. The CDR3 nucleotides are TGCGCCGACGGGGACTACGAGCAGTACTTC. Protein: CADGDYEQYF.

The rearrangement joins TRBV12-3 or TRBV12-4 to TRBJ2-6; D unclear. V lost 1 base to trimming and J lost 0 bases, with 10 bases between them. The CDR3 loop spans 17 amino acids. CDR3 loop: CASSLGLRVSGANVLTF. In DNA, the CDR3 is TGTGCCAGCAGTTTAGGGTTGCGCGTCTCTGGGGCCAACGTCCTGACTTTC.

J is TRBJ1-2 and V is TRBV7-9, with D perhaps matching TRBD1 (6 bases). With 6 bases removed from V and 6 bases from J, the gap between germline ends came to 23 bases. Germline V CDR1 and CDR2: SEHNR, FQNEAQ (reference sequence). This CDR3 is 16 amino acids long. CDR3 DNA: TGTGCCAGCAGTTACGGGGCCGTGACGGGGGCCAATGGCTACACCTTC. Amino acid sequence: CASSYGAVTGANGYTF.

This clonotype was recorded once. The chain joins TRBV6-6 to TRBJ2-1; TRBD2 matches at 8 bases. Germline lookup yields CDR1 MNHNY and CDR2 SVGAGI (reference sequence). The CDR3 sequence is 16 residues long. The J segment lost 7 bases and the V segment lost 2 bases, leaving 10 bases of the junction unmatched. CDR3 residues: CASSYGGGRRWNEQFF. The CDR3 nucleotides read TGTGCCAGCAGTTACGGGGGCGGGAGGAGGTGGAATGAGCAGTTCTTC.

In its sample, this clonotype was seen a few times. V is TRBV29-1 and J is TRBJ1-1; D is perhaps TRBD1 (5 bases). The V end lost 1 base, the J end lost 4 bases, and 10 bases lay between the germline ends. The CDR3 is 13 residues long. Germline CDR1 reads SQVTM; CDR2 reads ANQGSEA. This CDR3 is CSVEVGAGTEAFF. The DNA for the CDR3 is TGCAGCGTTGAAGTAGGGGCGGGCACTGAAGCTTTCTTT. Full variable domain (remainder filled in from reference TRBV29-1 and TRBJ1-1): SAVISQKPSRDICQRGTSLTIQCQVDSQVTMMFWYRQQPGQSLTLIATANQGSEATYESGFVIDKFPISRPNLTFSTLTVSNMSPEDSSIYLCSVEVGAGTEAFFGQGTRLTVV.

This chain joins TRBV9 and TRBJ1-1, with D uncertain. Trimming removed 3 bases at V and 2 bases at J, with 23 bases between. Germline CDR1 SGDLS, CDR2 YYNGEE. This CDR3 contains 18 residues. CDR3 nucleotides: TGTGCCAGCAGCGCGTCGAATACCGGGTCGACAAGAAACACTGAAGCTTTCTTT. Amino acids: CASSASNTGSTRNTEAFF. Combining the CDR3 with reference TRBV9 and TRBJ1-1 gives the whole variable domain DSGVTQTPKHLITATGQRVTLRCSPRSGDLSVYWYQQSLDQGLQFLIQYYNGEERAKGNILERFSAQQFPDLHSELNLSSLELGDSALYFCASSASNTGSTRNTEAFFGQGTRLTVV.

Here the CDR3 reads CASSGLAVAKNIQYF. In DNA, the CDR3 is TGTGCCAGCAGTGGACTGGCAGTAGCCAAAAACATTCAGTACTTC. The rearrangement links TRBV6-1 to TRBJ2-4; D not resolved. Germline CDR1 reads MNHNS; CDR2 reads SASEGT. The CDR3 runs 15 residues. The V and J ends lost 4 bases and 0 bases respectively, with 10 bases between them.

The V and J genes are TRBV7-8 and TRBJ2-7; 13 bases match TRBD2. The J segment lost 3 bases and the V segment lost 5 bases, leaving 13 bases of the junction unmatched. Germline CDR1 and CDR2: SGHVS and FQNEAQ. The CDR3 is made up of 18 amino acids. CDR3 sequence reads: CASSLRTSGGLGVYEQYF. The CDR3 region has the DNA TGTGCCAGCAGCCTCCGGACTAGCGGGGGCCTGGGTGTCTACGAGCAGTACTTC. The full variable domain, its missing parts supplied by reference TRBV7-8 and TRBJ2-7, is GAGVSQSPRYKVAKRGQDVALRCDPISGHVSLFWYQQALGQGPEFLTYFQNEAQLDKSGLPSDRFFAERPEGSVSTLKIQRTQQEDSAVYLCASSLRTSGGLGVYEQYFGPGTRLTVT.

This sequence joins TRBV5-1 and TRBJ2-1; 9 bases fit TRBD2. V lost 0 bases and J lost 5; bases outside the gene matches: 3. The germline gives CDR1 SGHRS, CDR2 YFSETQ. CDR3 size: 15 residues. CDR3 loop: CASSLVASGNNEQFF. The CDR3 nucleotides read TGCGCCAGCAGCTTGGTCGCTAGCGGGAACAATGAGCAGTTCTTC.

This CDR3 is CASSFRPGDLEPQHF. The CDR3 DNA sequence: TGCGCCAGCAGCTTTCGACCAGGGGATTTAGAGCCCCAGCATTTT. The chain couples TRBV5-1 to TRBJ1-5, with D possibly TRBD1 on 6 matching bases. Trimming removed 2 bases from V and 8 bases from J, with 17 bases in between. This CDR3 spans 15 amino acids. Germline V CDR1 and CDR2: SGHRS, YFSETQ.

This clonotype was seen more than once but under ten times. In nucleotides, the CDR3 is TGTGCCAGCAGTTTTACTAGCGCCCGCTACGAGCAGTACTTC. Protein: CASSFTSARYEQYF. J is TRBJ2-7 and V is TRBV12-3 or TRBV12-4; 7 nucleotides match TRBD2. The V segment lost 3 bases and the J segment 3 bases; nucleotides outside the gene matches: 5. The CDR3 loop spans 14 amino acids.

The chain uses TRBV7-8 and TRBJ1-2; D remains unclear. The CDR3 is made up of 16 amino acids. CDR1 SGHVS and CDR2 FQNEAQ come from the germline V gene. Trimming cost V 4 bases and J 1 base, with 16 bases left between them. The CDR3 nucleotides are TGTGCCAGCAGCTATGAAGCTCAGGAGGTTAACTATGGCTACACCTTC. Translation: CASSYEAQEVNYGYTF.

The chain is built from TRBV5-1 and TRBJ2-3, with 7 bases aligning to TRBD1. Germline CDR1 and CDR2: SGHRS and YFSETQ. There are 13 residues in the CDR3. J was trimmed by 6 bases and V by 0 bases; bases with no gene match: 1. CDR3 nucleotides: TGCGCCAGCAGCTTGGGCAGGGGGGATACGCAGTATTTT. As protein: CASSLGRGDTQYF.

This clonotype was detected only a few times. J is TRBJ2-1 and V is TRBV28; either TRBD1 or TRBD2 may fit D (5 bases each). The V and J ends lost 1 base and 5 bases respectively, with 18 bases between them. This CDR3 contains 17 residues. Germline CDR1 reads MDHEN; CDR2 reads SYDVKM. CDR3 nucleotide sequence: TGTGCCAGCAGTTTATCACTGACAGAGGGCGACAACAATGAGCAGTTCTTC. Translating it yields CASSLSLTEGDNNEQFF. Looking up the rest from reference TRBV28 and TRBJ2-1 gives the full variable domain: DVKVTQSSRYLVKRTGEKVFLECVQDMDHENMFWYRQDPGLGLRLIYFSYDVKMKEKGDIPEGYSVSREKKERFSLILESASTNQTSMYLCASSLSLTEGDNNEQFFGPGTRLTVL.

The gene calls are TRBV15 and TRBJ1-5, with D unresolved. Trimming stripped 1 base from V and 7 bases from J, with 5 bases between. Germline V CDR1 and CDR2: LNHNV, YYDKDF (reference sequence). CDR3 length: 12 amino acids. The CDR3 reads CATSRASQPQHF. The DNA for the CDR3 is TGTGCCACCAGCAGAGCCTCCCAGCCCCAGCATTTT.

The gene calls are TRBV5-6 and TRBJ1-6, with a tentative D call TRBD1 (5 bases). From germline, CDR1 is SGHDT and CDR2 YYEEEE. There are 12 residues in the CDR3. Trimming took 6 bases from V and 10 from J, leaving 11 bases between them. The CDR3 nucleotides read TGTGCCAGCAAAGACAGTTACTCACCCCTCCACTTT. It specifies CASKDSYSPLHF.

V gene TRBV21-1 combines with J gene TRBJ2-4; TRBD1 is taken as the D call from the table, unchecked against the DNA. TRBV21-1 is a known pseudogene. This CDR3 is 19 amino acids long. The CDR3 is CASSSRPRDRDLAKNIQYF. For the CDR3, the DNA is TGTGCCAGCAGCAGTCGACCGCGAGACAGGGACCTAGCCAAAAACATTCAGTACTTC.

This chain joins TRBV4-1 and TRBJ1-1; D is undetermined. CDR3 length equals 15 residues. V lost 7 bases to trimming and J lost 4 bases, with 19 bases between them. From germline, CDR1 is MGHRA and CDR2 YSYEKL. In DNA, the CDR3 is TGCGCCAGCATCCTCGACCACCTTTTCTTCACTGAAGCTTTCTTT. This translates into CASILDHLFFTEAFF.

The V gene is TRBV29-1, the J gene TRBJ2-6; 8 bases are a match to TRBD2. J gave up 0 bases and V 5 bases, and 9 bases lay outside the gene matches. The germline V gene encodes CDR1 SQVTM and CDR2 ANQGSEA. The CDR3 has 17 amino acids. The CDR3: CSVYAGGPSSGANVLTF. CDR3 DNA: TGCAGCGTTTACGCGGGGGGCCCCTCCTCTGGGGCCAACGTCCTGACTTTC.

This clonotype was seen a handful of times. The rearrangement links TRBV2 to TRBJ2-4; weak D call: TRBD1 (7 bases). The J call may be wrong; the DNA end is better matched by TRBJ2-7. This CDR3 contains 15 residues. The germline V gene has CDR1 SNHLY and CDR2 FYNNEI. This CDR3 is CASRGGVNRGYEQYF. DNA of the CDR3: TGTGCCAGCAGAGGAGGGGTTAACAGGGGTTACGAGCAGTACTTC.